These T cell receptor beta chains were read from a single sample in a study of control samples from healthy donors and cancer patients. Clones were read by immunoSEQ multiplex PCR, and TCRdb kept only the in-frame ones, dropping some. The sample has about 250,000 clones, about 80% seen once. The specimen sequenced was PBMCs. Source of these receptors: a woman aged 55-70 years with lung cancer. Both conserved end residues are part of each CDR3. The order of the fields is V gene, J gene, D gene, clone size, CDR3 DNA, CDR3 protein. D genes are given only for firm matches. Clone size is not always given. Where it is, it says once, few, many or a class for expanded clones.

TRBV11-2,TRBJ2-5,NA,NA,TGTGCCAGCAGCTTAGGGGCGGCTCAAGAGACCCAGTACTTC,CASSLGAAQETQYF
TRBV5-1,TRBJ2-5,NA,NA,TGCGCCAGCAGGCCCCGGGACACGCCAGGAGGAGAGACCCAGTACTTC,CASRPRDTPGGETQYF
TRBV27,TRBJ1-2,NA,many,TGTGCCAGCAGTTCTTCCGGGTCTTCATTGGGCTACACCTTC,CASSSSGSSLGYTF
TRBV9,TRBJ2-5,TRBD2,NA,TGTGCCAGCAGCGTAGGAACGGCGGGGGGGCCTGAGACCCAGTACTTC,CASSVGTAGGPETQYF
TRBV7-3,TRBJ2-1,TRBD2,NA,TGTGCCAGCAGCGGCCCGCCGGGACTAGCGGGTATAATTTCCTACAATGAGCAGTTCTTC,CASSGPPGLAGIISYNEQFF
TRBV19,TRBJ1-1,NA,NA,TGTGCCAGTAGTATAGATCTAGGCAGGGGTGGTACTGAAGCTTTCTTT,CASSIDLGRGGTEAFF
TRBV15,TRBJ2-1,NA,NA,TGTGCCACCAGCAGCCGGGACTTTTACAATGAGCAGTTCTTC,CATSSRDFYNEQFF
TRBV2,TRBJ2-1,NA,NA,TGTGCCAGCAGTCTGCAGGGTACCGGTAATGAGCAGTTCTTC,CASSLQGTGNEQFF
TRBV3-1/TRBV3-2,TRBJ2-5,TRBD2,NA,TGTGCCAGCAGCCCCCGGGGTAGCGGGGAGACCCAGTACTTC,CASSPRGSGETQYF
TRBV5-1,TRBJ1-1,NA,NA,TGCGCCAGCAGCTTGGAGGGGTGGGGCACTGAAGCTTTCTTT,CASSLEGWGTEAFF
TRBV7-9,TRBJ2-1,TRBD1,NA,TGTGCCAGCAGCCAACCGGGACAGGGGGCAGCTGAGCAGTTCTTC,CASSQPGQGAAEQFF
TRBV5-6,TRBJ2-7,NA,NA,TGTGCCAGCAGCTTGGGTAGGGAGCAGTACTTC,CASSLGREQYF
TRBV5-6,TRBJ1-6,NA,NA,TGTGCCAGCAGCTTTAGGTCGAGCTCCTATAATTCACCCCTCCACTTT,CASSFRSSSYNSPLHF
TRBV28,TRBJ2-2,NA,once,TGTGCCAGCAGCCGAGGACAGAACACCGGGGAGCTGTTTTTT,CASSRGQNTGELFF
TRBV4-2,TRBJ1-2,NA,NA,TGTGCCAGTAGCCAAGAGAAAGAAGGGTTTTTTGGCTACACCTTC,CASSQEKEGFFGYTF
TRBV3-1/TRBV3-2,TRBJ1-1,NA,many,TGTGCCAGCAGCCAAGTAGGGGTGGGGAGGATCGTTCGAGCTTTCTTT,CASSQVGVGRIVRAFF
TRBV15,TRBJ1-4,NA,NA,TGTGCCACCAGCACTCGGACAGCCCCAGACGAAAAACTGTTTTTT,CATSTRTAPDEKLFF
TRBV12-3/TRBV12-4,TRBJ1-4,NA,NA,TGTGCCAGCAGTCACAATGAAAAACTGTTTTTT,CASSHNEKLFF
TRBV5-5,TRBJ2-5,NA,NA,TGTGCCAGCAGCTTGGTGGGGTCTTCTTGGGAGACCCAGTACTTC,CASSLVGSSWETQYF
TRBV29-1,TRBJ2-1,NA,NA,TGCAGCGTTGTGGAAGGGCACAATGAGCAGTTCTTC,CSVVEGHNEQFF
TRBV12-2,TRBJ1-4,NA,once,TGTGCAAGTCGCTTAGCCGAAGTCAGTGAAAAACTGTTTTTT,CASRLAEVSEKLFF
TRBV5-4,TRBJ2-7,TRBD2,few,TGTGCCAGCAGCTCGAGGACTAGCGGGGAGGAGCAGTACTTC,CASSSRTSGEEQYF
TRBV5-4,TRBJ2-3,TRBD2,NA,TGTGCCAGCAGCTTGGTCACTAGCGGGGGGGTCACAGATACGCAGTATTTT,CASSLVTSGGVTDTQYF
TRBV12-3/TRBV12-4,TRBJ2-7,NA,NA,TGTGCCAGCAGTTATGGACGCTACTACGAGCAGTACTTC,CASSYGRYYEQYF
TRBV11-2,TRBJ1-1,NA,NA,TGTGCCAGCAGCTCGAACCCGGCTATGAACACTGAAGCTTTCTTT,CASSSNPAMNTEAFF
TRBV27,TRBJ1-4,NA,once,TGTGCCTCATCGGGGGTACTTGCAACTAATGAAAAACTGTTTTTT,CASSGVLATNEKLFF
TRBV7-2,TRBJ2-2,NA,NA,TGTGCCAGCAGCTTCACTTCCCCCTCCAACACCGGGGAGCTGTTTTTT,CASSFTSPSNTGELFF
TRBV28,TRBJ2-3,TRBD2,NA,TGTGCCAGCAGTTTATGGACTAGCGGGAGCGCTGCAGATACGCAGTATTTT,CASSLWTSGSAADTQYF
TRBV5-1,TRBJ2-3,TRBD1,NA,TGCGCCAGCAGCTTGGTGACAGGGGGCAGCGGCACAGATACGCAGTATTTT,CASSLVTGGSGTDTQYF
TRBV12-3/TRBV12-4,TRBJ1-5,NA,few,TGTGCCAGCAGTTTGGGACAACTGCAGCCCCAGCATTTT,CASSLGQLQPQHF
TRBV6-6,TRBJ2-7,TRBD2,once,TGTGCCAGCAGAAGACTAGCGGGAGAGGGCGAGCAGTACTTC,CASRRLAGEGEQYF
TRBV4-1,TRBJ2-6,NA,NA,TGCGCCAGCAGCCAAGTGTCGGCCTCTGGGGCCAACGTCCTGACTTTC,CASSQVSASGANVLTF
TRBV2,TRBJ1-1,NA,NA,TGTGCCAGCAGCCAAGACAGTCTGACTGAAGCTTTCTTT,CASSQDSLTEAFF
TRBV12-3/TRBV12-4,TRBJ2-7,NA,NA,TGTGCCAGCAGTTTAGACGGATGGGGCGAGCAGTACTTC,CASSLDGWGEQYF
TRBV28,TRBJ1-3,NA,few,TGTGCCAGCAGTCTCCTTGTTAGGGCCTCTGGAAACACCATATATTTT,CASSLLVRASGNTIYF
TRBV3-1/TRBV3-2,TRBJ2-7,TRBD1,NA,TGTGCCAGCAGCCAAGGGGGGACAGGGATCTACGAGCAGTACTTC,CASSQGGTGIYEQYF
TRBV27,TRBJ2-7,NA,NA,TGTGCCAGCAGTTTTTGGGGCCAGGGCGAGCAGTACTTC,CASSFWGQGEQYF
TRBV5-8,TRBJ1-2,NA,NA,TGTGCCAGCGGTCACAGGATTCTCTATGGCTACACCTTC,CASGHRILYGYTF
TRBV6-1,TRBJ2-7,NA,NA,TGTGCCAGCAGTGAAGCGGGGCAGCCGGAGGGGCAGTACTTC,CASSEAGQPEGQYF
TRBV9,TRBJ1-4,NA,NA,TGTGCCAGCAGCGTAGGCGGAGGGGGAACTAATGAAAAACTGTTTTTT,CASSVGGGGTNEKLFF
TRBV4-1,TRBJ1-5,NA,many,TGCGCCAGCAGCCCCTCCGGGGGTTACAATCAGCCCCAGCATTTT,CASSPSGGYNQPQHF
TRBV5-1,TRBJ2-3,NA,NA,TGCGCCAGCAGCTTGGAGGTACTCTTAAGTAGCACAGATACGCAGTATTTT,CASSLEVLLSSTDTQYF
TRBV15,TRBJ1-6,TRBD1,NA,TGTGCCACCAGCTCACATCCTCGACAGGGGGAGTCGAGTTCACCCCTCCACTTT,CATSSHPRQGESSSPLHF
TRBV5-4,TRBJ1-4,TRBD1,NA,TGTGCCAGCAGCTTTGCAGGGGGCGAACTCGGAGCCGTAAAACTGTTTTTT,CASSFAGGELGAVKLFF
TRBV6-5,TRBJ1-1,TRBD1,NA,TGTGCCAGTAGGACAGGGATGAACACTGAAGCTTTCTTT,CASRTGMNTEAFF
TRBV10-1,TRBJ2-7,TRBD2,NA,TGCGCCAGCAGTGATGGCGGCGGGGGTACCTACGAGCAGTACTTC,CASSDGGGGTYEQYF
TRBV10-3,TRBJ2-7,NA,once,TGTAACTTCCCCCCAGCGGATACCTACGAGCAGTACTTC,CNFPPADTYEQYF
TRBV11-1,TRBJ2-3,NA,NA,TGTGCCAGCAGCTTCAGCGGAGCTAGCACAGATACGCAGTATTTT,CASSFSGASTDTQYF
TRBV5-1,TRBJ2-5,NA,once,TGCGCCAGCAGCTTGGCGGCAGAAGAGACCCAGTACTTC,CASSLAAEETQYF
TRBV18,TRBJ2-7,NA,NA,TGTGCCAGCTCACCACCGACCCCAGGGAGCTACGAGCAGTACTTC,CASSPPTPGSYEQYF
TRBV6-5,TRBJ1-1,NA,NA,TGTGCCAGCAGTTACTCGGCGAGAAACACTGAAGCTTTCTTT,CASSYSARNTEAFF
TRBV2,TRBJ1-5,TRBD1,NA,TGTGCCAGCAGCTCACAGGGGGAACTTCAGCCCCAGCATTTT,CASSSQGELQPQHF
TRBV5-1,TRBJ1-1,NA,NA,TGCGCCACCAAAGGGGACCCGAACACTGAAGCTTTCTTT,CATKGDPNTEAFF
TRBV5-4,TRBJ2-2,TRBD2,NA,TGTGCCAGCAGCCCCCCCGGGTCCGGGACTAGCGGGAGAGGGGAGCTGTTTTTT,CASSPPGSGTSGRGELFF
TRBV28,TRBJ1-2,TRBD1,NA,TGTGCCAGCACCCACTCGTCAAGGGGGCTGATCTATGGCTACACCTTC,CASTHSSRGLIYGYTF
TRBV9,TRBJ2-2,TRBD2,NA,TGTGCCAGCAGTTTTCTAGCGGAAAACACCGGGGAGCTGTTTTTT,CASSFLAENTGELFF
TRBV10-1,TRBJ2-2,NA,NA,TGCGCCAGCAGTCCCGGATCGAACACCGGGGAGCTGTTTTTT,CASSPGSNTGELFF